This TCR beta chain appears in the sequencing data of a study of CD8+ T cells in alopecia areata (dated 2018 in TCRdb). Context from the whole study: Treated patients were enrolled in an open-label pilot trial of oral tofacitinib at 5 to 10 mg twice daily for moderate-to-severe alopecia areata. Patients stayed on tofacitinib for 6 to 18 months and then had 6 months of follow-up off drug so that delayed response and recurrence could be assessed. In both human patients and the C3H/HeJ mouse model, the study applied high-throughput TCRbeta sequencing to look at T cell clonal expansion in alopecia areata. Scalp tissue and sorted CD4+ and CD8+ peripheral blood T cells from patchy and totalis/universalis alopecia areata patients and from healthy controls were covered by human TCRbeta sequencing. Patients on tofacitinib were biopsied at baseline and after 4 and 24 weeks of treatment, and several of the patients also had a later scalp biopsy. Scalp clonality was compared across normal scalp (n=4), patchy alopecia areata scalp (n=8), and alopecia totalis/universalis scalp (n=8). RNA came from the PAXgene miRNA kit for fixed scalp, the miRNeasy kit for PBMCs, and the RNeasy kit for mouse skin. TCRbeta CDR3 regions were amplified by immunoSEQ multiplex PCR with 35 Vbeta forward and 13 Jbeta reverse primers.

General study outcomes and caveats: Compared with mice, TCR sequences shared between patients were less clear, possibly partly because of HLA diversity across the patient population. Resident alphabeta T cells in normal human skin are also sequenced, complicating scalp TCR repertoire analysis, unlike mouse skin dominated by gammadelta T cells. Compared with normal scalp, lesional scalp had higher clonality and more expanded CD8+ clones, particularly in alopecia totalis/universalis, a pattern that suggests antigenic drive.

Receptor libraries were prepared by the immunoSEQ multiplex PCR assay. For TCR sequencing, RNA was extracted from every sample and reverse transcribed into cDNA to serve as template. SuperScript III was used to make first-strand cDNA, primed with a 2:1 mix of oligo-dT and random hexamers. A synthetic immune receptor repertoire was used to gauge amplification bias, and whatever bias remained was removed computationally. The paper's processing steps were these. Raw reads were preprocessed to remove errors, and CDR3 was defined according to IMGT conventions as the region from the conserved cysteine to phenylalanine. Clonality was computed by normalizing Shannon entropy by log2 of the number of productive unique TCRs and subtracting the result from 1. Scalp TCRbeta sequences were cross-referenced with sorted blood CD4 and CD8 repertoires so that the CD4 or CD8 identity of scalp clones could be inferred. The immuneACCESS repertoire file appears here via TCRdb, limited to in-frame rearrangements. These files lack a portion of the clones; in checked studies, under half of the deficit traces to unresolved V genes, and the cause of the others is not known. V and J calls and clone size are those listed in that table; D and trimming were worked out from the DNA. Within this sample are 150,000 to 200,000 clones, with about 63% of them counted one time only. Roughly 14% of the sample comes from the top ten.

Taken with the paper, the label for time point translates to: baseline before oral tofacitinib. Lesional scalp punch biopsies and peripheral blood were obtained from alopecia areata patients. PBMCs were isolated by density centrifugation and stained for CD3, CD4 and CD8, and CD4+ and CD8+ T cells were sorted on a FACSAria. With respect to this clone: Its antigen is not yet known. Base qualities are not at hand, and no much larger clone is one base apart.

V lost 0 bases and J lost 4 bases; the stretch between them is 5 bases long. The CDR3 spans 12 residues, from the cysteine through the phenylalanine. Just the 36-base CDR3 DNA is kept, in frame starting at base 1. From a lookup of the germline V gene, CDR1 and CDR2 are SGHDT and YYEEEE. The rearrangement combines TRBV5-6 with TRBJ2-7, with an unclear D gene assignment. The origin of this receptor is a human donor with alopecia areata. The source was CD4+ T cells sorted from blood, collected at week 0. The encoded CDR3 is CASSLVTYEQYF. At the DNA level, the sequence is TGTGCCAGCAGCTTGGTTACTTACGAGCAGTACTTC.